This TCR beta chain comes out of a study of OX40 agonist ivuxolimab in advanced cancers. Study in general: Dose-escalation cases comprised hepatocellular carcinoma, melanoma, renal cell or head and neck cancer. Study-wide points: Among patients with partial responses at 0.1-3.0 mg/kg, clonal expansion was among the lowest. Expanded clones were, on average, more numerous among CD8+ T cells than CD4+.

As for this clone: Its specificity is not known.

Systemic immunosuppression or a history of autoimmune disease excluded patients. Measured with immunoSEQ multiplex PCR; TCRdb has only the in-frame clones, and not every one. The sample carries more than 55,000 clones, about 83% recorded once. The material was CD4+ or CD8+ T cells sorted from blood, obtained in a trial of the OX40 agonist ivuxolimab. The clonotype was recovered from an adult with an advanced solid tumor such as melanoma, head and neck, liver or kidney cancer.

The CDR3 loop reads CASSPGQSTDTQYF. In nucleotides, the CDR3 is TGCGCCAGCAGCCCTGGACAGAGCACAGATACGCAGTATTTT. J is TRBJ2-3 and V is TRBV5-1, with D possibly TRBD1 on 6 matching bases. The germline CDR1 and CDR2 sequences are SGHRS and YFSETQ. Trimming pared 4 bases from V and 0 bases from J, leaving 9 bases between. This CDR3 is built from 14 residues.